This T cell receptor (beta chain) is from a study of CD8 T cells in Susac syndrome (dated by TCRdb to about 2019). With regard to the full study: Among the Susac syndrome patients who were sequenced, clinically active disease was present in more than 5 and clinical remission was observed in roughly eight. At blood withdrawal, Susac syndrome patients were either therapy-naive, taking corticosteroids (in some cases with IVIg as well), or taking IVIg alone. Repertoire sequencing was used to test whether CD8+ T cell activation and differentiation in Susac syndrome was antigen driven.

Of note for this clonotype: This receptor's antigen is unknown. No qualities accompany the bases; no much larger clone lies one base away.

Here is what the overall study found, with its caveats: The number of individuals in the TCR sequencing and HLA analysis was recognized as being relatively small. In patients with Susac syndrome, the CD4+ T cell repertoire showed no detectable clonal expansion.

High-throughput TCR beta sequencing profiled peripheral blood CD8+ and CD4+ T cells from healthy donors, Susac syndrome patients and multiple sclerosis patients. Recently defined diagnostic criteria for definite or probable disease were met by the Susac syndrome patients. Bulk CD8+ and CD4+ T cells were purified magnetically by negative isolation, whereas CD8+ TEMRA cells were enriched by FACS. Blood was drawn into EDTA tubes, processed within 24 hours, and PBMCs were isolated by density gradient centrifugation. PBMCs intended for TCR sequencing were frozen in liquid nitrogen and were later thawed in a 37 degrees C water bath. Purity of sorted or isolated CD4+, CD8+ and CD8+ TEMRA cells was at least 90%. RNA was extracted with the RNeasy kit and roughly 0.45 to 1 ug was reverse transcribed using random hexamers. TCR beta CDR3 regions were amplified with the immunoSEQ multiplex PCR assay covering 54 Vbeta and 13 Jbeta segments. Bias from PCR amplification was corrected by using a synthetic template baseline for primer optimization and for computational correction. The study's processing was this. Reads were assigned to V, D and J genes according to IMGT and analyzed in immunoSEQ Analyzer, with only productive sequences retained. To calculate clonality, Shannon entropy was normalized by log2 of the number of productive unique sequences and then subtracted from one. For each patient and control, public and private clones were evaluated among the 100 most prevalent clones. Clones were defined as Susac-specific when absent from the healthy and MS cohorts, from approximately 1,100 published viral clones and from other ImmuneACCESS disease sequences. Using fastp at Q25 and MiXCR, TCRdb reprocessed the public reads and kept productive beta chains. Here each entry gathers all rows of one CDR3 protein and keeps the most common genes and DNA. These V and J calls originate from TCRdb's pipeline instead of the authors' own analysis. For this sample the table gives under 200,000 distinct CDR3 sequences, of which 94% were detected only once. The ten largest clonotypes hold 0.1% to 0.12% of the sample.

Per the germline V gene, SGHTA is the CDR1 and FQGNSA is the CDR2. From the cysteine up to the phenylalanine, the CDR3 has a length of 13 residues. Just the 39-base CDR3 DNA is kept, in frame starting at base 1. V sheds 0 bases and J sheds 8 bases, leaving 7 bases between their ends. The specimen sequenced was CD4+ T cells from PBMCs. This chain is built from TRBV7-2 and TRBJ1-4; no confident D gene assignment can be made. The clonotype originates from a human donor with Susac syndrome. The sequenced DNA: TGTGCCAGCAGCTTAGCGGATAGAGAAAAACTGTTTTTT. It is translated as CASSLADREKLFF.